The next 10 T cell receptor beta chains were all read from a single sample in a study of blood T cells in healthy people across ages. A second about 7 to 11 cycle PCR used barcoded and J-beta primers. TCRdb re-called the 5' RACE reads through MiXCR, storing one row per CDR3 protein. The sample shows roughly 830,000 distinct CDR3 sequences, approximately 59% of them seen only once. The sample was blood. The source is a man aged 25-45 years in good health.

J is TRBJ1-2 and V is TRBV30; D ambiguous. The ends were cut back, 4 bases at V and 4 bases at J, with 10 bases in the middle. CDR3 length: 12 residues. Germline assignment: CDR1 GTSNPN and CDR2 SVGIG (reference sequence). As DNA, the CDR3 is TGTGCCTGGATTTCCTTCGGCTATGGCTACACCTTC. It translates to CAWISFGYGYTF.

This sequence joins TRBV29-1 and TRBJ2-5; 7 bases are a match to TRBD2. This CDR3 contains 18 residues. The germline gives CDR1 SQVTM, CDR2 ANQGSEA. J lost 2 bases, V lost 3 bases, and 18 bases had no gene match. CDR3 in DNA: TGCAGCGTTGAGTGGTCCACCGATTCAGCGGGGCCTCAAGAGACCCAGTACTTC. This encodes CSVEWSTDSAGPQETQYF.

This chain joins TRBV9 and TRBJ2-5; D tentatively reads TRBD1 or TRBD2 (6 bases each). CDR1 and CDR2 from the germline V gene are SGDLS and YYNGEE. This CDR3 contains 15 residues. V lost 0 bases and J 5 bases, leaving 14 bases between the germline ends. CDR3 sequence (DNA): TGTGCCAGCAGCGTAGCTGGAGGGGGTGGGGAGACCCAGTACTTC. Amino acids: CASSVAGGGGETQYF.

This clonotype was observed a few times. The rearrangement joins TRBV28 to TRBJ1-2, with 7 positions matching TRBD1. The CDR3 is 12 residues long. The trim removed 5 bases at V and 4 bases at J, leaving 1 base unmatched. The V gene's germline CDR1 is MDHEN and CDR2 SYDVKM. CDR3 amino acids: CASSTGAYGYTF. DNA for the CDR3: TGTGCCAGCAGTACAGGGGCCTATGGCTACACCTTC.

This clonotype was seen a few times. The chain is built from TRBV14 and TRBJ2-7; tentatively, D is TRBD2 (6 bases). The CDR3 sequence is 15 residues long. CDR1 is SGHDN, CDR2 FVKESK, per germline. Trimming shortened V by 3 bases and J by 0 bases, and 12 bases separated the two germline ends. The CDR3 DNA sequence: TGTGCCAGCAGCCAGACCGGGAGATCCTCCTACGAGCAGTACTTC. This translates into CASSQTGRSSYEQYF. The full variable domain, completed using reference TRBV14 and TRBJ2-7, is EAGVTQFPSHSVIEKGQTVTLRCDPISGHDNLYWYRRVMGKEIKFLLHFVKESKQDESGMPNNRFLAERTGGTYSTLKVQPAELEDSGVYFCASSQTGRSSYEQYFGPGTRLTVT.

The V gene is TRBV2, the J gene TRBJ2-7; 9 bases fit TRBD1. V was clipped by 6 bases and J by 1 base; unmatched bases: 7. From germline, CDR1 is SNHLY and CDR2 FYNNEI. The CDR3 runs 15 residues. The CDR3 here is CASRKTGGASYEQYF. CDR3 nucleotide sequence: TGTGCCAGCAGGAAGACAGGGGGTGCGTCCTACGAGCAGTACTTC.

This clonotype has more than one count but fewer than ten. The chain is built from TRBV6-6 and TRBJ2-5; D perhaps matches TRBD2 (5 bases). The CDR3 has 13 residues. V lost 5 bases to trimming and J lost 2 bases, with 9 bases between them. Germline assignment: CDR1 MNHNY and CDR2 SVGAGI (reference sequence). The CDR3 nucleotides are TGTGCCAGCAGTCCCCGGGAACAAGAGACCCAGTACTTC. It translates to CASSPREQETQYF.

The CDR3 DNA follows: TGCGCCAGCTCCAAAGGTGACATCGGCTCCTACGAGCAGTACTTC. Amino acids: CASSKGDIGSYEQYF. The rearrangement links TRBV5-1 to TRBJ2-4, with D uncertain. Judging by the DNA end, TRBJ2-7 fits better; the J call may be wrong. This CDR3 is 15 amino acids long. The germline V gene has CDR1 SGHRS and CDR2 YFSETQ.

The chain employs TRBV28 and TRBJ2-7; D could derive from TRBD1 or TRBD2 (5 bases each). The CDR3 has 15 amino acids. Germline V CDR1 and CDR2: MDHEN, SYDVKM. With 5 bases removed from V and 4 bases from J, the gap between germline ends came to 18 bases. In nucleotides, the CDR3 is TGTGCCAGCAGTCCACACGGGGCCCGTTCTTACGAGCAGTACTTC. Its protein product is CASSPHGARSYEQYF.

This clonotype was recorded a few times. V is TRBV9 and J is TRBJ2-5; TRBD2 matches 10 bases. This CDR3 has 15 amino acids. Germline V gene lookup returns CDR1 SGDLS and CDR2 YYNGEE. V lost 4 bases, J lost 3 bases, and 6 bases stayed unmatched. The chain's CDR3 is CASSLTSGVKETQYF. In nucleotides, the CDR3 is TGTGCCAGCAGCCTCACTAGCGGGGTGAAAGAGACCCAGTACTTC.